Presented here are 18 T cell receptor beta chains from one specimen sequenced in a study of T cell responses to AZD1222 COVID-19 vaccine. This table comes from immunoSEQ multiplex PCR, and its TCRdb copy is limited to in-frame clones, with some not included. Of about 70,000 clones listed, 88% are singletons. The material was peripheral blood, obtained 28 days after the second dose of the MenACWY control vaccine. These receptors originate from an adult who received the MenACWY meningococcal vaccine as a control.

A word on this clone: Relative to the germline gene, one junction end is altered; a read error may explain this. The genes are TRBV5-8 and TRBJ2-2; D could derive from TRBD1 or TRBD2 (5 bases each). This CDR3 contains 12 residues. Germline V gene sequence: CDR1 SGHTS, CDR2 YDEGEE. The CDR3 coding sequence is TGTGCCAGCAGCCATACGCTGGGGGTGCTGTTTTTT. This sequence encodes CASSHTLGVLFF.

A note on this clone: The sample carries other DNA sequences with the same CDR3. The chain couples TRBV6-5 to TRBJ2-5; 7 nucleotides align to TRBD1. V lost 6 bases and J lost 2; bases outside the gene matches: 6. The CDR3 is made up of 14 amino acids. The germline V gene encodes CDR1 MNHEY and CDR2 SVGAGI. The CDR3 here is CASSPTGIQETQYF. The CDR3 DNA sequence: TGTGCCAGCAGCCCGACAGGGATACAAGAGACCCAGTACTTC.

The CDR3 reads CASSSLDRAGAEAFF. The DNA of the CDR3 is TGTGCCAGCAGCTCTTTGGACAGGGCGGGCGCTGAAGCTTTCTTT. The genes are TRBV7-2 and TRBJ1-1; 8 bases line up with TRBD1. This CDR3 is built from 15 residues. V dropped 4 bases and J dropped 6; count of bases not matched to a gene: 10. CDR1 is SGHTA, CDR2 FQGNSA, per germline.

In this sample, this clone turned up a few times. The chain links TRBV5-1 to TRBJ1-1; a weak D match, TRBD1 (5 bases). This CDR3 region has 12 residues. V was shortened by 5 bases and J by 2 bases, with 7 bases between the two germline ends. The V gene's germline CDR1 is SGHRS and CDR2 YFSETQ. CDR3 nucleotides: TGCGCCAGCAGAAGGGGTAACACTGAAGCTTTCTTT. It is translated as CASRRGNTEAFF.

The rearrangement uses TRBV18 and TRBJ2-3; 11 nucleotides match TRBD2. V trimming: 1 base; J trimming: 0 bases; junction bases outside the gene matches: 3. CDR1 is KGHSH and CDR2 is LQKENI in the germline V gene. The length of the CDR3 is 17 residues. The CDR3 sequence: CASSPLPSGRSTDTQYF. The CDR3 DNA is TGTGCCAGCTCACCACTTCCTAGCGGGAGGAGCACAGATACGCAGTATTTT. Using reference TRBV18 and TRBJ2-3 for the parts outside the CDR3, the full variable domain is NAGVMQNPRHLVRRRGQEARLRCSPMKGHSHVYWYRQLPEEGLKFMVYLQKENIIDESGMPKERFSAEFPKEGPSILRIQQVVRGDSAAYFCASSPLPSGRSTDTQYFGPGTRLTVL.

The CDR3 is CASRQYTELAFF. DNA of the CDR3: TGTGCCAGCCGCCAATACACGGAATTGGCTTTCTTT. This rearrangement joins TRBV18 to TRBJ1-1; no firm D call. The CDR3 totals 12 residues. The ends were cut back, 8 bases at V and 11 bases at J, with 18 bases in the middle. CDR1 KGHSH and CDR2 LQKENI come from the germline V gene.

CDR3 in DNA: TGTGCCAGCAGTTCGGGGACAGGGGGCAACGGGGAGCTGTTTTTT. Translated: CASSSGTGGNGELFF. The rearrangement joins TRBV28 to TRBJ2-2, with TRBD1 matching over 12 bases. Germline CDR1 reads MDHEN; CDR2 reads SYDVKM. This CDR3 has 15 amino acids. Trimming removed 4 bases from V and 7 bases from J; junction bases left unmatched: 4.

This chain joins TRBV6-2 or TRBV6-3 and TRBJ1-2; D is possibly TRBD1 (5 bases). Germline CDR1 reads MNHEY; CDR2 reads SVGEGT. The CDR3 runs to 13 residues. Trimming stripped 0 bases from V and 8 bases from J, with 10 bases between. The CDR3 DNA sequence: TGTGCCAGCAGTTACTCGCGCAGGGCCGGCTACACCTTC. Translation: CASSYSRRAGYTF.

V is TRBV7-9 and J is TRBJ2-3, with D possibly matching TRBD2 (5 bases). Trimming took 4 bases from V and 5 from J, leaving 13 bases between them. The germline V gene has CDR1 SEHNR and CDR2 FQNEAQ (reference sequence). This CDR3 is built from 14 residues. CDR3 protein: CASSSPPAVDTQYF. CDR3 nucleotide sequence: TGTGCCAGCAGCTCACCACCAGCGGTAGATACGCAGTATTTT.

This CDR3 reads CASSLAAGRVDEQFF. Written as DNA, the CDR3 is TGCGCCAGCAGCTTGGCGGCAGGGAGGGTCGATGAGCAGTTCTTC. V gene TRBV5-1 combines with J gene TRBJ2-1; the match to TRBD2 covers 7 bases. The CDR3 covers 15 residues. CDR1 and CDR2 from the germline V gene are SGHRS and YFSETQ. J was trimmed by 8 bases and V by 0 bases; bases with no gene match: 8. Supplemented by reference TRBV5-1 and TRBJ2-1, the full variable domain reads KAGVTQTPRYLIKTRGQQVTLSCSPISGHRSVSWYQQTPGQGLQFLFEYFSETQRNKGNFPGRFSGRQFSNSRSEMNVSTLELGDSALYLCASSLAAGRVDEQFFGPGTRLTVL.

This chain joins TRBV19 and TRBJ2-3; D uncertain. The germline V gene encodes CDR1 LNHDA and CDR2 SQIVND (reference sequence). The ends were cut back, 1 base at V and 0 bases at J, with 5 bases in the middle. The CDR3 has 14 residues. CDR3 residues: CASSIGLSTDTQYF. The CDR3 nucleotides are TGTGCCAGTAGTATAGGACTTAGCACAGATACGCAGTATTTT.

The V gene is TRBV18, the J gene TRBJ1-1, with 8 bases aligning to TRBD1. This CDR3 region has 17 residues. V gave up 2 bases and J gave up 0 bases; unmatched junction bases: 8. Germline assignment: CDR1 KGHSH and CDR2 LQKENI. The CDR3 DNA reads TGTGCCAGCTCACCATCAGGACAGGGAGCGTTGAACACTGAAGCTTTCTTT. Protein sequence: CASSPSGQGALNTEAFF.

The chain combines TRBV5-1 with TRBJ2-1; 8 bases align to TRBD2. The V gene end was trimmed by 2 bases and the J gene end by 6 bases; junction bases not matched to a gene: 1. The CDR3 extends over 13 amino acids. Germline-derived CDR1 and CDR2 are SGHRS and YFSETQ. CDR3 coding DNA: TGCGCCAGCAGCTTAGGGACTAGCAATGAGCAGTTCTTC. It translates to CASSLGTSNEQFF.

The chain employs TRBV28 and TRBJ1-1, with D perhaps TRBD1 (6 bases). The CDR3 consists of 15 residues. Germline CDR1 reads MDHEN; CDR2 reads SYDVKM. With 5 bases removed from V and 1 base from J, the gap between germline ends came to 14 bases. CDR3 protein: CASSSPGGGNTEAFF. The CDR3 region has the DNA TGTGCCAGCAGTAGTCCGGGGGGCGGGAACACTGAAGCTTTCTTT.

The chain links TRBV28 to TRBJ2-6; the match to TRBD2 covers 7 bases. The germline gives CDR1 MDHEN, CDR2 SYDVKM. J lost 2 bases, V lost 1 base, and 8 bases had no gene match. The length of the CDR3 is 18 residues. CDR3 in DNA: TGTGCCAGCAGTTTATCCACCCAGGGACTAACTGGGGCCAACGTCCTGACTTTC. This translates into CASSLSTQGLTGANVLTF.

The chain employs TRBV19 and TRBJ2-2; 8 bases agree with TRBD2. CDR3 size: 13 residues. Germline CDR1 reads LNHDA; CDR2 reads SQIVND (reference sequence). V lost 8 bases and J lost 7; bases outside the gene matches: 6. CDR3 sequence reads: CASGLAGHGELFF. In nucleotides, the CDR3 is TGTGCCAGTGGGCTAGCGGGCCACGGGGAGCTGTTTTTT.

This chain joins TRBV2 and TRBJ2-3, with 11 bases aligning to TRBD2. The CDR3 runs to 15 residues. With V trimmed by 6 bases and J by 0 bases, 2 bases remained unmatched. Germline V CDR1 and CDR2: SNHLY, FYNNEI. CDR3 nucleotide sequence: TGTGCCAGCAGATTAGCGGGAGGGAGCACAGATACGCAGTATTTT. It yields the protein CASRLAGGSTDTQYF.

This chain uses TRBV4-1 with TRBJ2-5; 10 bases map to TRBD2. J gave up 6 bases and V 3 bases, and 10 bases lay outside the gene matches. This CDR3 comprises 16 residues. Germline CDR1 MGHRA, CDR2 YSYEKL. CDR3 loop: CASSHSLGLAEKTQYF. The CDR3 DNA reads TGCGCCAGCAGCCACTCATTAGGACTAGCGGAGAAGACCCAGTACTTC.